This T cell receptor (beta chain) was obtained from a study of identical twins. Study findings and constraints: Modelling approaches yielded underestimates of out-of-frame TCR alpha sharing between monozygotic twins.

Germline loops: CDR1 SNHLY, CDR2 FYNNEI. V lost 6 bases and J lost 2, with 7 bases in between. The CDR3 length is 12 residues. Carrying unique molecular identifiers, the cDNA also gained a universal primer site through template switching. TCRdb reanalysed the 5' RACE reads using MiXCR and keeps one entry per CDR3 protein. The table has around 220,000 distinct CDR3 sequences, over 11% seen once. Healthy Caucasians supplied all donations. Points on this clonotype: The antigen remains undetermined.

The sequenced sample consisted of memory (CD45RO+) T cells sorted from blood. The genes are TRBV2 and TRBJ1-1, with D unclear. This sequence was found in a woman under 30 in good health. In DNA, the CDR3 is TGTGCCAGCAGGGGTGGCAACACTGAAGCTTTCTTT. Encoded protein: CASRGGNTEAFF.